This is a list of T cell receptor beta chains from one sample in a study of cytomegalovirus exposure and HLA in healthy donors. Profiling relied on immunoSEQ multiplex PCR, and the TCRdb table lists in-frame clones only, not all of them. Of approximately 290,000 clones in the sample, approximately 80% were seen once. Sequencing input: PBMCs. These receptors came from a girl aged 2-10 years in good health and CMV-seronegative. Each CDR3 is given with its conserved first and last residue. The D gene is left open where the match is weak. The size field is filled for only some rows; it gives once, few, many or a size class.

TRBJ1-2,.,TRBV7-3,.,CASSSTGKHGYTF,TGTGCCAGCAGCTCTACAGGGAAACATGGCTACACCTTC
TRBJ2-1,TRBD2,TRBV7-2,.,CASSSTSGSYNEQFF,TGTGCCAGCAGCTCGACTAGCGGGTCCTACAATGAGCAGTTCTTC
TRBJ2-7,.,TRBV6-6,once,CASSYSRAAREQYF,TGTGCCAGCAGTTACTCGAGGGCAGCACGAGAGCAGTACTTC
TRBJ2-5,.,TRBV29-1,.,CSALTTAEETQYF,TGCAGCGCGCTAACGACAGCAGAAGAGACCCAGTACTTC
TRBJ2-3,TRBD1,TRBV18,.,CASSYRGVTWTDTQYF,TGTGCCAGCTCATACAGGGGTGTTACTTGGACAGATACGCAGTATTTT
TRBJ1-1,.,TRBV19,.,CASSFQGATEAFF,TGTGCCAGTAGTTTCCAAGGGGCCACTGAAGCTTTCTTT
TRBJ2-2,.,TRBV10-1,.,CASRSSYNTGELFF,TGCGCCAGCAGAAGTAGCTATAACACCGGGGAGCTGTTTTTT
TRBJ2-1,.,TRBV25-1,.,CASSDLGGPYNEQFF,TGTGCCAGCAGTGACCTGGGGGGGCCCTACAATGAGCAGTTCTTC
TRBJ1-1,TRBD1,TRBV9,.,CASSAFWTGNTEAFF,TGTGCCAGCAGCGCATTCTGGACAGGGAACACTGAAGCTTTCTTT
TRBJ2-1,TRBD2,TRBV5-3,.,CARSLVPGLAEHNEQFF,TGTGCCAGAAGCTTGGTTCCGGGACTAGCGGAGCACAATGAGCAGTTCTTC
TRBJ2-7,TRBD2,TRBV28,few,CASSDSGAYEQYF,TGTGCCAGCAGTGATAGCGGGGCTTACGAGCAGTACTTC
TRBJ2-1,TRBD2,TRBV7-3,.,CASSLSPTSGYNEQFF,TGTGCCAGCAGCTTAAGTCCGACTAGCGGCTACAATGAGCAGTTCTTC
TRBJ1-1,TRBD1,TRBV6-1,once,CASGGTGGNTEAFF,TGTGCCAGCGGAGGGACAGGAGGGAACACTGAAGCTTTCTTT
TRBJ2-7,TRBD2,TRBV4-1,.,CASSREASGMYEQYF,TGCGCCAGCAGCCGGGAGGCCAGCGGGATGTACGAGCAGTACTTC
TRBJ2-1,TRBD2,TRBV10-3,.,CAIRELAGGLDEQFF,TGTGCCATCAGGGAACTAGCGGGGGGGCTCGATGAGCAGTTCTTC
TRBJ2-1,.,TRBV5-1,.,CASSLALARSNEQFF,TGCGCCAGCAGCTTAGCATTAGCGAGAAGCAATGAGCAGTTCTTC
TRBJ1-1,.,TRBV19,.,CASSFSNTEAFF,TGTGCCAGTAGTTTTTCTAACACTGAAGCTTTCTTT
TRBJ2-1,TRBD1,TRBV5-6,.,CASIRQGLSSYNEQFF,TGTGCCAGCATCCGACAGGGGCTTAGCTCCTACAATGAGCAGTTCTTC
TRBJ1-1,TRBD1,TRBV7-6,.,CASSLAGTGRIEAFF,TGTGCCAGCAGCTTAGCGGGGACAGGCAGAATTGAAGCTTTCTTT
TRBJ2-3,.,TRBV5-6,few,CASSLVTPNTDTQYF,TGTGCCAGCAGCTTGGTGACACCCAACACAGATACGCAGTATTTT
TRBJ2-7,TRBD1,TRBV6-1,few,CASTGGQGGAYEQYF,TGTGCCAGCACGGGGGGACAGGGGGGGGCCTACGAGCAGTACTTC
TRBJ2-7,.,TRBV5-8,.,CASSIDTGILSYEQYF,TGTGCCAGCAGCATTGACACAGGGATACTCTCCTACGAGCAGTACTTC
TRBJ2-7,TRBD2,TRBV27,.,CASSQLRVAGASYSAEQYF,TGTGCCAGCAGTCAACTACGTGTAGCGGGAGCTTCCTATTCGGCCGAGCAGTACTTC
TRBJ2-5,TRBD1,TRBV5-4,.,CASSSGTGGRETQYF,TGTGCCAGCAGCTCCGGGACAGGGGGCAGAGAGACCCAGTACTTC
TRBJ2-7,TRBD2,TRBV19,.,CASSIGLAGVGEQYF,TGTGCCAGTAGTATCGGACTAGCGGGGGTGGGGGAGCAGTACTTC
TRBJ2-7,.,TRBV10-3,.,CAIRGGDRYSKFSSYEQYF,TGTGCCATCAGGGGGGGGGACAGGTACTCCAAGTTTTCTTCCTACGAGCAGTACTTC
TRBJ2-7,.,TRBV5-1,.,CASSPSRGTSYEQYF,TGCGCCAGCAGCCCCTCTCGCGGGACGTCCTACGAGCAGTACTTC
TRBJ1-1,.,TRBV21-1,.,CASSMDRVGTEAFF,TGTGCCAGCAGCATGGACAGGGTTGGCACTGAAGCTTTCTTT
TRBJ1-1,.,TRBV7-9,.,CASSGSGTEAFF,TGTGCCAGCAGCGGGAGCGGCACTGAAGCTTTCTTT
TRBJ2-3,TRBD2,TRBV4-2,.,CATKTSSGTDTQYF,TGTGCCACCAAGACTAGCAGTGGCACAGATACGCAGTATTTT
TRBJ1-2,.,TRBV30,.,CAWSAVGTLKRTFF,TGTGCCTGGAGTGCCGTCGGGACACTGAAGCGGACATTCTTC
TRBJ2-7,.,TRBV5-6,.,CASSFGGQGFYEQYF,TGTGCCAGCAGCTTTGGGGGCCAAGGATTCTACGAGCAGTACTTC
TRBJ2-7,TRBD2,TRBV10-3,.,CAISESVAGGLEQYF,TGTGCCATCAGTGAGTCCGTAGCGGGGGGTTTGGAGCAGTACTTC
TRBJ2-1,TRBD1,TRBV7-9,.,CASSLGQGAYNEQFF,TGTGCCAGCAGCTTAGGACAGGGCGCCTACAATGAGCAGTTCTTC
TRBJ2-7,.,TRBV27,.,CASSARPPGTYEQYF,TGTGCCAGCAGTGCCCGCCCCCCAGGGACCTACGAGCAGTACTTC
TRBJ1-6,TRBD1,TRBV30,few,CAWSRQGTYLFSPLHF,TGTGCCTGGTCGAGACAGGGCACCTATTTATTTTCACCCCTCCACTTT
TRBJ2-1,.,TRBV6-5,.,CASSYRDSYNEQFF,TGTGCCAGCAGTTATAGAGACTCCTACAATGAGCAGTTCTTC
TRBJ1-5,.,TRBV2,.,CASSGQGTSNQPQHF,TGTGCCAGCAGTGGGCAGGGAACTAGCAATCAGCCCCAGCATTTT
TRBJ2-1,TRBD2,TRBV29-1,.,CSVGLAHEQFF,TGCAGCGTGGGACTAGCCCATGAGCAGTTCTTC
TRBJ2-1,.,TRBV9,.,CASSVDSREQFF,TGTGCCAGCAGCGTAGATAGCCGTGAGCAGTTCTTC
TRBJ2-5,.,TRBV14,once,CASSQAGETQYF,TGTGCCAGCAGCCAAGCCGGAGAGACCCAGTACTTC